Listed here is a single T cell receptor beta chain. This specimen comes from a study of blood T cell repertoires in COVID-19. On the study more broadly: Whether acute or convalescent, the COVID-19 samples came from the United States, Italy and Spain. Sources were T cells, B-cell-depleted T cells, or PBMCs; the material itself was cDNA or gDNA.

Study processing details: Counts of nucleated cells, estimated from reference gene primer amplification, were obtained. Libraries were prepared by immunoSEQ multiplex PCR; TCRdb keeps only in-frame clonotypes and omits some of them. V and J calls and clone size come straight from that table; D and trimming were deduced from the DNA. This table has over 200,000 clones, about 86% appearing once. Trimming left V 3 bases short and J 0 bases short, with 10 bases between. The germline V gene has CDR1 MNHNS and CDR2 SASEGT. This CDR3 comprises 15 residues. The rearrangement links TRBV6-1 to TRBJ2-3, with D perhaps matching TRBD2 (6 bases). The sequenced material came from peripheral blood. The origin of this receptor is a young man with active or convalescent COVID-19. The CDR3 here is CASSDGGISTDTQYF. The CDR3 region has the DNA TGTGCCAGCAGTGACGGCGGGATCAGCACAGATACGCAGTATTTT.